This TCR beta chain comes out of a study of T cell responses to AZD1222 COVID-19 vaccine. Overall study context: Second-dose timings of about 4 or about 12 weeks were pooled. Overall study results and limits: Unmutated regions of variants are reportedly targeted by nearly half of spike-specific TCRs. Donors, mostly white British, included more females; clonal diversity was possibly underestimated. Spike-specific TCR depth and breadth grew after two AZD1222 doses.

With regard to this clone: Its cognate antigen is unknown.

Only in-frame clones appear in the TCRdb table, and some are missing; sequencing was by immunoSEQ multiplex PCR. The data hold some 200,000 clones, with roughly 93% observed a single time. Germline assignment: CDR1 LNHDA and CDR2 SQIVND (reference sequence). Trimming removed 5 bases at V and 3 bases at J, with 17 bases between. This CDR3 is 15 amino acids long. The V call is TRBV19, the J call TRBJ2-7; unclear D gene. The receptor's source is an adult in good health. Sample: peripheral blood, taken on day 0 of AZD1222 vaccination. CDR3 residues: CASSPSLAEYYEQYF. The CDR3 coding sequence is TGTGCCAGTAGTCCATCTCTTGCAGAGTACTACGAGCAGTACTTC.